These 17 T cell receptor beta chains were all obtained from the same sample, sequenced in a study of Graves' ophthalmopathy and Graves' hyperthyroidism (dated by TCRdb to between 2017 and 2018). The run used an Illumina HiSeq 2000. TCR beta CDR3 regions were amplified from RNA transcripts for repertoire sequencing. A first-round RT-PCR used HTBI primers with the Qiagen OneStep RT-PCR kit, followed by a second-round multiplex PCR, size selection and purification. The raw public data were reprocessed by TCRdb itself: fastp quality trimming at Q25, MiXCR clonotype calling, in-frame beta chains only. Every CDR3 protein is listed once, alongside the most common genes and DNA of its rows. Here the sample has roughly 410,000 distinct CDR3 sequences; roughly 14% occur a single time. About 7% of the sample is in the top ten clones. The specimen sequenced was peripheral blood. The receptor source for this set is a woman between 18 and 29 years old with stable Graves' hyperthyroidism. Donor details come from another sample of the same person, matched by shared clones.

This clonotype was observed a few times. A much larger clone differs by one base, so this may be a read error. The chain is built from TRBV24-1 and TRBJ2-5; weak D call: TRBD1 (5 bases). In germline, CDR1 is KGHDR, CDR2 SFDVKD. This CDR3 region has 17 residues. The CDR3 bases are TGTGCCACCAGTGACCCACGGGCAACAGGAATCCAAGAGACCAAGTACTTC. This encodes CATSDPRATGIQETKYF.

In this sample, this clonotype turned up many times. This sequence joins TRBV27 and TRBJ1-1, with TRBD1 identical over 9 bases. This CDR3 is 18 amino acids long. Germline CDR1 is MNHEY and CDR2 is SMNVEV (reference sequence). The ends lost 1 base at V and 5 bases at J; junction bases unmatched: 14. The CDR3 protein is CASSLLGQGKSGGTEAFF. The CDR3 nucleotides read TGTGCCAGCAGTTTATTAGGACAGGGGAAATCAGGGGGGACTGAAGCTTTCTTT.

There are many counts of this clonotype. The CDR3 spells CASSLDRWNQPQHF. CDR3 in DNA: TGTGCCAGTAGTTTGGACAGGTGGAATCAGCCCCAGCATTTT. The chain employs TRBV19 and TRBJ1-5; 7 nucleotides align to TRBD1. CDR3 length: 14 residues. Germline CDR1 is LNHDA and CDR2 is SQIVND (reference sequence). Losses at the gene ends were 5 bases for V and 4 bases for J; bases not matched to a gene: 5.

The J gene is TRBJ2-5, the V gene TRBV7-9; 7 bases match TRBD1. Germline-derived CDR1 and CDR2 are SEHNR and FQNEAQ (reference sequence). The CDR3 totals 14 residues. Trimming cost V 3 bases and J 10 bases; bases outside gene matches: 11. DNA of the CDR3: TGTGCCAGCAGCTTGACAGGGAGCTATGGAGACCAGTACTTC. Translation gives CASSLTGSYGDQYF.

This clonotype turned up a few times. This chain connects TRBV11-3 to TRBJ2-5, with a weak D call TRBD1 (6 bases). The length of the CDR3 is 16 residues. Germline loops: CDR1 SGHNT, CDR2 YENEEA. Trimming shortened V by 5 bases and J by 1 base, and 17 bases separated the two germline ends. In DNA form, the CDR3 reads TGTGCCAGCAGCCCTATCACAGGGAATATCCAAGAGACCCAGTACTTC. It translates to CASSPITGNIQETQYF.

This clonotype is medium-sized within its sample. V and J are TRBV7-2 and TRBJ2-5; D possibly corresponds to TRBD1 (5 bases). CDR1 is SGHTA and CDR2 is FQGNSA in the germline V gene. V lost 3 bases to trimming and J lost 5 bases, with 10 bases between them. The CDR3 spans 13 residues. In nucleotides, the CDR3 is TGTGCCAGCAGCTTCAGGCCAGGGGAGACCCAGTACTTC. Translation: CASSFRPGETQYF.

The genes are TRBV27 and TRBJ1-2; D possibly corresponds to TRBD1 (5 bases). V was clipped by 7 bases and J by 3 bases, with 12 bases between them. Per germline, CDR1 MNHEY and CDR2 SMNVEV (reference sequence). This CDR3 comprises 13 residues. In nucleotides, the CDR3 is TGTGCCAGCAAACTGCGGGGGGACTATGGCTACACCTTC. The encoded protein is CASKLRGDYGYTF.

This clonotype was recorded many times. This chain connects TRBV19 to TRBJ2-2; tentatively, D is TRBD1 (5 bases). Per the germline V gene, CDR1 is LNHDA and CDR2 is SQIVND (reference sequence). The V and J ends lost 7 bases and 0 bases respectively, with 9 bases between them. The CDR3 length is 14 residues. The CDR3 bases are TGTGCCAGTACGAAGGGGCCGAACACCGGGGAGCTGTTTTTT. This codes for CASTKGPNTGELFF.

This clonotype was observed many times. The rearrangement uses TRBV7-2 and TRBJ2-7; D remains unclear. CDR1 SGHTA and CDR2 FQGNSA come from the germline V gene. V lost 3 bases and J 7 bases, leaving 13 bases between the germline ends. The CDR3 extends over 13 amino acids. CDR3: CASSLGPTLEQYF. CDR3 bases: TGTGCCAGCAGCTTGGGTCCTACCCTAGAGCAGTACTTC.

CDR3 protein: CAISGGGAEQPQHF. CDR3 coding DNA: TGTGCCATCAGTGGAGGGGGCGCGGAGCAGCCCCAGCATTTT. V usage is TRBV10-3 and J usage is TRBJ1-5; 7 bases match TRBD1. V dropped 4 bases and J dropped 7; count of bases not matched to a gene: 7. The CDR3 is 14 residues long. Germline V lookup: CDR1 ENHRY, CDR2 SYGVKD.

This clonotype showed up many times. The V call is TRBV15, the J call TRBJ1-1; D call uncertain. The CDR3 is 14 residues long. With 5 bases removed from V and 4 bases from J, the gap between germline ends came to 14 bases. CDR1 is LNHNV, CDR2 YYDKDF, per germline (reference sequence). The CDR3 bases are TGTGCCACCAGCTTTCGACGGGTGGGCACTGAAGCTTTCTTT. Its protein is CATSFRRVGTEAFF. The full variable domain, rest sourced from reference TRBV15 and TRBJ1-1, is DAMVIQNPRYQVTQFGKPVTLSCSQTLNHNVMYWYQQKSSQAPKLLFHYYDKDFNNEADTPDNFQSRRPNTSFCFLDIRSPGLGDTAMYLCATSFRRVGTEAFFGQGTRLTVV.

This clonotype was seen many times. CDR3 in DNA: TGCAGTGCTCCCACAGGGGTTGGCTACACCTTC. It yields the protein CSAPTGVGYTF. The chain uses TRBV20-1 and TRBJ1-2; TRBD1 agrees at 7 bases. The CDR3 runs to 11 residues. J lost 7 bases, V lost 5 bases, and 4 bases had no gene match. Looked up from germline, CDR1 is DFQATT and CDR2 is SNEGSKA (reference sequence).

CDR3 nucleotide sequence: TGTGCCAGCAGCCAAGCGGGACAGGGAGGCGCTTTCTTT. Its translation: CASSQAGQGGAFF. V usage is TRBV3-1 and J usage is TRBJ1-1, with TRBD1 matching over 9 bases. In germline, CDR1 is LGHDT, CDR2 YNNKEL (reference sequence). This CDR3 spans 13 amino acids. With 1 base clipped from V and 11 bases from J, the junction kept 5 bases outside the gene matches.

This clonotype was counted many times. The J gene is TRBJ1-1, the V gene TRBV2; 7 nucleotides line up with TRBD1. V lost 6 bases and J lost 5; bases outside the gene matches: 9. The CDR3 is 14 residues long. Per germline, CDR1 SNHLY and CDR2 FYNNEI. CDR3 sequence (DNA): TGTGCCAGCAGACAAGGGGGCGCGGAAACTGAAGCTTTCTTT. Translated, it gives CASRQGGAETEAFF.

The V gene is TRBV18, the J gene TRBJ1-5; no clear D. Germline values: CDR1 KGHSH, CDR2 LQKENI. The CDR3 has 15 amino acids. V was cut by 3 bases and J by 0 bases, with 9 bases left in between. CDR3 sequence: CASSPKGNSNQPQHF. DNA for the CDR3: TGTGCCAGCTCACCTAAGGGCAATAGCAATCAGCCCCAGCATTTT.

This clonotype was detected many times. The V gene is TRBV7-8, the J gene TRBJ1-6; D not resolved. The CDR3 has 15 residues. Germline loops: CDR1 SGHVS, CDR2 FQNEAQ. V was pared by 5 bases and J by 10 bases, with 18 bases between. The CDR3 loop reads CASSPGAITGSPLHF. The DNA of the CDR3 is TGTGCCAGCAGCCCAGGCGCGATAACGGGATCACCCCTCCACTTT.

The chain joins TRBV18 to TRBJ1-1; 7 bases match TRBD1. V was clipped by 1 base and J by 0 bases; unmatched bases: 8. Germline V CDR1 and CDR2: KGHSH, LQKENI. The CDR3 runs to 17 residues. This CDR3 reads CASSPLGYRGMNTEAFF. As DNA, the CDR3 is TGTGCCAGCTCACCACTCGGTTACAGGGGTATGAACACTGAAGCTTTCTTT.